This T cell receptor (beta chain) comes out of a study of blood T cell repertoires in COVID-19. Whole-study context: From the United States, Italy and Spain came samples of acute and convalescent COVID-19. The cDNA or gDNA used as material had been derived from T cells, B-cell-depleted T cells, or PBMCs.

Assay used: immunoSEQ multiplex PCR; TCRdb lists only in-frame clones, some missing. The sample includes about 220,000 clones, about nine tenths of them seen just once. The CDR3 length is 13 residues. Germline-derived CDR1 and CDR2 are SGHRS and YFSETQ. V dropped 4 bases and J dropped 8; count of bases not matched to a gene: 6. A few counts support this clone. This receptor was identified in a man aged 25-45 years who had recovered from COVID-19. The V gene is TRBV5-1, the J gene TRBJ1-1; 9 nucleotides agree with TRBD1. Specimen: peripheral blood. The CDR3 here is CASSRGQGTEAFF. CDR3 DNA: TGCGCCAGCAGCCGGGGACAGGGTACCGAAGCTTTCTTT.